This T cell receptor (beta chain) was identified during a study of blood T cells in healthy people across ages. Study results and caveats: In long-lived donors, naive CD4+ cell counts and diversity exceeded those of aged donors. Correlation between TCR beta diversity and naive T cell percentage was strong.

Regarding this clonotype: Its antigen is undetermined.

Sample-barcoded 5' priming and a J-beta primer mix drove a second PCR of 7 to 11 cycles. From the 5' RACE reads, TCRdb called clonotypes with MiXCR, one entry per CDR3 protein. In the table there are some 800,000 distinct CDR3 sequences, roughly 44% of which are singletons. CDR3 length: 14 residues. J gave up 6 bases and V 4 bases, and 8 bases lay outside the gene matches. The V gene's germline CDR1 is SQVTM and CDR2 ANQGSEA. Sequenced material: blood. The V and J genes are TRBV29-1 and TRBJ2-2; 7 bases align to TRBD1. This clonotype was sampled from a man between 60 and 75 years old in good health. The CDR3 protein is CSVGEGARSGELFF. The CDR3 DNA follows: TGCAGCGTTGGAGAGGGGGCGCGATCCGGGGAGCTGTTTTTT.